The 11 T cell receptor beta chains presented below share a single source sample, sequenced in a study of T cells in Graves' hyperthyroidism and ophthalmopathy. Amplification of TCR beta CDR3 regions used RNA as the template. First-round RT-PCR of the TCR CDR3 relied on the HTBI primer set. TCRdb re-called the multiplex PCR reads through MiXCR, storing one row per CDR3 protein. The table records 300,000 to 500,000 distinct CDR3 sequences, over 11% of them present only once. The sample comprised blood. The receptors come from a man over 45 with Graves' ophthalmopathy.

This clonotype was counted many times. The V and J genes are TRBV11-2 and TRBJ1-1, with D hard to call. Trimming removed 2 bases from V and 5 bases from J, with 9 bases in between. CDR3 length: 13 amino acids. Looked up from germline, CDR1 is SGHAT and CDR2 is FQNNGV. The CDR3 reads CASSLSLATEAFF. The CDR3 DNA is TGTGCCAGCAGCTTATCTCTGGCGACTGAAGCTTTCTTT. Based on the CDR3 plus reference TRBV11-2 and TRBJ1-1, the full variable domain is EAGVAQSPRYKIIEKRQSVAFWCNPISGHATLYWYQQILGQGPKLLIQFQNNGVVDDSQLPKDRFSAERLKGVDSTLKIQPAKLEDSAVYLCASSLSLATEAFFGQGTRLTVV.

This clonotype was observed a few times. This rearrangement joins TRBV5-4 to TRBJ2-1, with 12 bases that match TRBD2. The germline gives CDR1 SGHNT, CDR2 YYREEE (reference sequence). Trimming removed 4 bases from V and 7 bases from J; junction bases left unmatched: 9. The CDR3 totals 16 residues. CDR3 nucleotides: TGTGCCAGCAGCGCCAAGACTAGCGGGAGTAGAAATGAGCAGTTCTTC. Its protein product is CASSAKTSGSRNEQFF.

There are many counts of this clonotype. The genes are TRBV20-1 and TRBJ2-7; 7 bases are a match to TRBD2. The J segment lost 6 bases and the V segment lost 3 bases, leaving 11 bases of the junction unmatched. The CDR3 length is 14 residues. CDR1 and CDR2 (germline): DFQATT, SNEGSKA (reference sequence). CDR3 in DNA: TGCAGTGCTAGCCCTAGGGGAGGGGTAGCCGAGCAGTACTTC. Translation: CSASPRGGVAEQYF.

This clonotype was seen many times. DNA of the CDR3: TGTGCCAGCAGGCCGGGGGACATCCGGCGGGAGCAGTACTTC. Protein sequence: CASRPGDIRREQYF. The chain uses TRBV28 and TRBJ2-7; D may match TRBD1 or TRBD2 (6 bases each). Trimming pared 6 bases from V and 7 bases from J, leaving 19 bases between. CDR1 MDHEN and CDR2 SYDVKM come from the germline V gene. The CDR3 length is 14 residues.

J is TRBJ1-6 and V is TRBV11-3; weak D call: TRBD1 (5 bases). The CDR3 contains 15 residues. V dropped 5 bases and J dropped 11 bases, with 19 bases sitting between them. Looked up from germline, CDR1 is SGHNT and CDR2 is YENEEA. The CDR3 here is CASSLNFGGIAPLHF. CDR3 coding DNA: TGTGCCAGCAGCCTTAATTTCGGGGGTATTGCACCCCTCCACTTT.

This clonotype was seen at least ten times. V and J are TRBV24-1 and TRBJ2-7, with 7 bases matching TRBD2. Germline assignment: CDR1 KGHDR and CDR2 SFDVKD. CDR3 size: 13 residues. The V segment lost 6 bases and the J segment 5 bases; nucleotides outside the gene matches: 6. The CDR3 region has the DNA TGTGCCACCAGTCGGGAGGTGAGCCACGAGCAGTACTTC. This translates into CATSREVSHEQYF.

The gene calls are TRBV14 and TRBJ2-2; 9 bases are a match to TRBD2. Germline V gives CDR1 SGHDN, CDR2 FVKESK. V dropped 4 bases and J dropped 1; count of bases not matched to a gene: 10. CDR3 size: 18 residues. CDR3 sequence reads: CASSLRLPSGVNTGELFF. CDR3 nucleotide sequence: TGTGCCAGCAGCCTCCGGTTGCCTAGCGGGGTGAACACCGGGGAGCTGTTTTTT.

This clonotype has more than one count but fewer than ten. This chain joins TRBV10-3 and TRBJ1-1; no clear D. Germline V gene data show CDR1 as ENHRY and CDR2 as SYGVKD. V was clipped by 2 bases and J by 1 base, with 8 bases between them. The CDR3 contains 14 residues. CDR3 nucleotide sequence: TGTGCCATCAGTGAGACGGAAGCGAACACTGAAGCTTTCTTT. Translation gives CAISETEANTEAFF.

The rearrangement joins TRBV11-2 to TRBJ2-5; D perhaps matches TRBD2 (7 bases). The germline V and J ends were trimmed by 6 bases and 2 bases, with 22 bases remaining between them. The V gene's germline CDR1 is SGHAT and CDR2 FQNNGV. The CDR3 sequence is 17 residues long. This CDR3 is CASSLSRGASAQETQYF. CDR3 DNA: TGTGCCAGCAGTTTAAGCCGGGGGGCTAGCGCTCAAGAGACCCAGTACTTC.

This clonotype has at least ten counts. The chain couples TRBV7-3 to TRBJ2-3; 9 bases are shared with TRBD2. After removal of 1 base from V and 0 bases from J, the junction contained 5 bases not matched to a gene. Germline values: CDR1 SGHTA, CDR2 FQGTGA. This CDR3 region has 17 residues. In DNA form, the CDR3 reads TGTGCCAGCAGCTTAAGCTCTAGCGGGGAAAGCACAGATACGCAGTATTTT. It codes for CASSLSSSGESTDTQYF. Variable domain in full (rest from reference TRBV7-3 and TRBJ2-3): GAGVSQTPSNKVTEKGKYVELRCDPISGHTALYWYRQSLGQGPEFLIYFQGTGAADDSGLPNDRFFAVRPEGSVSTLKIQRTERGDSAVYLCASSLSSSGESTDTQYFGPGTRLTVL.

The sample holds many counts of this clonotype. The J gene is TRBJ1-1, the V gene TRBV20-1; D gene uncertain. The CDR3 consists of 13 residues. V was cut by 1 base and J by 1 base, with 7 bases left in between. The germline gives CDR1 DFQATT, CDR2 SNEGSKA (reference sequence). The chain's CDR3 is CSARGLGNTEAFF. The CDR3 DNA reads as TGCAGTGCTAGAGGTCTTGGGAACACTGAAGCTTTCTTT.